The source of this T cell receptor (beta chain) is a study of blood T cell repertoires in COVID-19. Trimming took off 2 bases at V and 3 bases at J, with 6 bases between the two ends. The germline V gene has CDR1 SGHNT and CDR2 YYREEE (reference sequence). This CDR3 spans 13 amino acids. Method: immunoSEQ multiplex PCR; TCRdb's copy keeps in-frame clones and lacks some. The top ten hold 3.5% to 4.5% of the sample, which has approximately 150,000 clones, less than 90% seen once. The gene calls are TRBV5-4 and TRBJ1-3; D is undetermined. This TCR derives from a woman between 65 and 79 years old with acute or convalescent COVID-19. The specimen was peripheral blood. The CDR3 loop reads CASSFTGGNTIYF. The DNA for the CDR3 is TGTGCCAGCAGCTTCACGGGTGGAAACACCATATATTTT.